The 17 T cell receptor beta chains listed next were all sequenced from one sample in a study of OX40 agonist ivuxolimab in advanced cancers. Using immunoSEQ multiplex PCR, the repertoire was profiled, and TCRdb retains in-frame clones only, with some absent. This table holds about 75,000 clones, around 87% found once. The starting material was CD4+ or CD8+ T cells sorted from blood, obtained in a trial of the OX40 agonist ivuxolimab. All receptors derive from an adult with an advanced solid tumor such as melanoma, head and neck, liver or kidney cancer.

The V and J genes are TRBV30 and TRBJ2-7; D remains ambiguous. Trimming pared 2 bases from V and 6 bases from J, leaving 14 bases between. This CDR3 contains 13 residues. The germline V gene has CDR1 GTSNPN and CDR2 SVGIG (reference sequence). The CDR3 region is CAWSPLSIGEQYF. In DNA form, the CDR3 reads TGTGCCTGGAGTCCCCTGAGTATCGGCGAGCAGTACTTC.

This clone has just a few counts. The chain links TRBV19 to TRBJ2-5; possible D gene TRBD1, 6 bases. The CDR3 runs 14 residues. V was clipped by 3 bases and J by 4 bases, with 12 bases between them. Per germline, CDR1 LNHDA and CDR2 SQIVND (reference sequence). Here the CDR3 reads CASSMFTGTETQYF. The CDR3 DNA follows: TGTGCCAGTAGTATGTTTACAGGGACAGAGACCCAGTACTTC.

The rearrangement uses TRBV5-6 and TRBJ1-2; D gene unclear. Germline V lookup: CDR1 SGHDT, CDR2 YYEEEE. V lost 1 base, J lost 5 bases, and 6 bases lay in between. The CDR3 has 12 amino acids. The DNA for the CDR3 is TGTGCCAGCAGCTTGAGAGAGTATGGCTACACCTTC. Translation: CASSLREYGYTF.

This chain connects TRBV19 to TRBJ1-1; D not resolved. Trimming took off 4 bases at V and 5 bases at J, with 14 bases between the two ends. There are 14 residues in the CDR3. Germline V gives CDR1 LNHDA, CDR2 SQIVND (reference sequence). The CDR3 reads CASSNTRQRTEAFF. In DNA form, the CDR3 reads TGTGCCAGTAGTAATACCCGTCAAAGGACTGAAGCTTTCTTT.

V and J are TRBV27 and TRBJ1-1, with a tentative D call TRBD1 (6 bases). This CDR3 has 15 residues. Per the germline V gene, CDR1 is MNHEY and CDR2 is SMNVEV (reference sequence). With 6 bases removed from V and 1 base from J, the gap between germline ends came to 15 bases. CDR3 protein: CASSLGNRANTEAFF. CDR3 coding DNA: TGTGCCAGCAGCTTAGGCAACAGGGCGAACACTGAAGCTTTCTTT.

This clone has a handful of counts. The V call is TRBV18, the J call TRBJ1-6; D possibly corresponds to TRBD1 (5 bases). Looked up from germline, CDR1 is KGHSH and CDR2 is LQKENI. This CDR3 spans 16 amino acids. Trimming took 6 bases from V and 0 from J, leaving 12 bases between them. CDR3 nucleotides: TGTGCCAGCTCCTCAGGGCCGAGCTCCTATAATTCACCCCTCCACTTT. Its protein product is CASSSGPSSYNSPLHF.

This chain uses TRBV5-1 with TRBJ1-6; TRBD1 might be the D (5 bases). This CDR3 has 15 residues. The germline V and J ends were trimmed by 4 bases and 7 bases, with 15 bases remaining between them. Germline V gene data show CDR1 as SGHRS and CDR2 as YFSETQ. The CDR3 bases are TGCGCCAGCAGCCGGGACCCCGCTTCCAATTCACCCCTCCACTTT. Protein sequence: CASSRDPASNSPLHF.

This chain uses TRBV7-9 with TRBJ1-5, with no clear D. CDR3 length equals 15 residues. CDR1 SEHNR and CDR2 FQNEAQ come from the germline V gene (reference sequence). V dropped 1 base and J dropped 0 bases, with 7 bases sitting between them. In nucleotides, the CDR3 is TGTGCCAGCAGCTTAGGGGATCTTAGCAATCAGCCCCAGCATTTT. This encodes CASSLGDLSNQPQHF.

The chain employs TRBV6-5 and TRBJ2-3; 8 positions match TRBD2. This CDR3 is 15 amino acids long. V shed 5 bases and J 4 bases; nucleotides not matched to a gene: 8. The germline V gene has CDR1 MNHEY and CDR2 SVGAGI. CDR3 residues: CASSLGRGGSDTQYF. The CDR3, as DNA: TGTGCCAGCAGTCTAGGACGGGGGGGGTCAGATACGCAGTATTTT.

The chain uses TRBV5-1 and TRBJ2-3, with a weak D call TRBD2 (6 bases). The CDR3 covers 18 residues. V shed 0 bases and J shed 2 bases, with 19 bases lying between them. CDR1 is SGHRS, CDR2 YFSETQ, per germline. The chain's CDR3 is CASSLVRRPGAPTDTQYF. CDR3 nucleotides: TGCGCCAGCAGCTTGGTTAGGAGGCCGGGAGCTCCCACAGATACGCAGTATTTT.

CDR3 sequence: CASGQGQVGKNYGYTF. CDR3 in DNA: TGTGCCAGCGGTCAGGGACAGGTTGGAAAGAACTATGGCTACACCTTC. J is TRBJ1-2 and V is TRBV28; 8 nucleotides agree with TRBD1. Trimming cost V 8 bases and J 2 bases; bases outside gene matches: 13. The CDR3 is made up of 16 amino acids. Germline V gene lookup returns CDR1 MDHEN and CDR2 SYDVKM.

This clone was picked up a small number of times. In DNA form, the CDR3 reads TGTGCCAGCAGGACAGATGGGCACCTAGCCAAAAACATTCAGTACTTC. It is translated as CASRTDGHLAKNIQYF. V is TRBV28 and J is TRBJ2-4; D perhaps matches TRBD1 (5 bases). CDR3 length: 16 residues. The germline gives CDR1 MDHEN, CDR2 SYDVKM. V was cut by 6 bases and J by 0 bases, with 15 bases left in between.

The CDR3 is CASSAGFFSNQPQHF. The CDR3 region has the DNA TGTGCCAGCAGCGCTGGGTTTTTTAGCAATCAGCCCCAGCATTTT. This sequence joins TRBV5-4 and TRBJ1-5; the D is unclear. The CDR3 runs 15 residues. Germline V lookup: CDR1 SGHNT, CDR2 YYREEE (reference sequence). V lost 4 bases, J lost 0 bases, and 11 bases lay in between.

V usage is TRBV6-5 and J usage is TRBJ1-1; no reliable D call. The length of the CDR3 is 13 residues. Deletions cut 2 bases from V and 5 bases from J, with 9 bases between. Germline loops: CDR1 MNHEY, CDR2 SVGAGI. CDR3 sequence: CASSYGEGTEAFF. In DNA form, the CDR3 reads TGTGCCAGCAGTTACGGCGAAGGAACTGAAGCTTTCTTT.

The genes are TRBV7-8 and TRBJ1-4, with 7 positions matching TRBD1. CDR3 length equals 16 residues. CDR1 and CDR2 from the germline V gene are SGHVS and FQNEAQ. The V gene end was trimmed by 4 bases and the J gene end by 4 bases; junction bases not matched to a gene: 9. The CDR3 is CASSSRQGRDNEKLFF. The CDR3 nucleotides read TGTGCCAGCAGCTCCCGACAGGGAAGGGATAATGAAAAACTGTTTTTT.

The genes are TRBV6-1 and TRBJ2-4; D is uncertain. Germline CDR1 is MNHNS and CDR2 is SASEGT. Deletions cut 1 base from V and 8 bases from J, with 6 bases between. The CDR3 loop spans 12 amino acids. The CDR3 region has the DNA TGTGCCAGCAGTGAAGGTTATCACATTCAGTACTTC. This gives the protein CASSEGYHIQYF.

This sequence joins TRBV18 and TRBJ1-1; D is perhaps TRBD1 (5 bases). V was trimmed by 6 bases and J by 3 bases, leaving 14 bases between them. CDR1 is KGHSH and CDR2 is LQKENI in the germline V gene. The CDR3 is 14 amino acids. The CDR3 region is CASSIRDLDTEAFF. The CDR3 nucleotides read TGTGCCAGCTCTATCAGGGACTTGGACACTGAAGCTTTCTTT.